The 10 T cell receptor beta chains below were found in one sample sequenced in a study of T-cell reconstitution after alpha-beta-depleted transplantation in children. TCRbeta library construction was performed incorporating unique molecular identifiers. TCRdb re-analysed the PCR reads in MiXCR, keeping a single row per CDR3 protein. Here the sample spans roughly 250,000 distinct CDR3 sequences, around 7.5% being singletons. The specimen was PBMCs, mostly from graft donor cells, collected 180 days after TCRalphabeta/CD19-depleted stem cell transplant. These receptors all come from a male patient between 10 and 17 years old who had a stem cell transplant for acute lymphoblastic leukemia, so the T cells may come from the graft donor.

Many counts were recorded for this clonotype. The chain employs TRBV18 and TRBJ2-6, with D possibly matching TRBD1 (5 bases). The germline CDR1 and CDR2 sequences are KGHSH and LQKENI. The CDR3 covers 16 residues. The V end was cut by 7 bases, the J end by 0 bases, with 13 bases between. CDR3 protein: CASWRQSSSGANVLTF. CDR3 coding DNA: TGTGCCAGCTGGAGACAGTCAAGCTCTGGGGCCAACGTCCTGACTTTC.

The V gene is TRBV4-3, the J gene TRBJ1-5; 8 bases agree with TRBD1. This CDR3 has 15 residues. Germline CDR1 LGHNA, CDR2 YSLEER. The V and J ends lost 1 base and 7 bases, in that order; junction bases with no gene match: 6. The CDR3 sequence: CASSQARTGPQPQHF. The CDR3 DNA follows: TGCGCCAGCAGCCAAGCTCGGACAGGGCCCCAGCCCCAGCATTTT.

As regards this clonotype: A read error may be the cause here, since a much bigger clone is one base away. The CDR3 is CSPGSYGYTF. The CDR3 nucleotides read TGCAGTCCAGGCAGTTATGGCTACACCTTC. The chain links TRBV20-1 to TRBJ1-2; D is undetermined. CDR1 and CDR2 (germline): DFQATT, SNEGSKA (reference sequence). This CDR3 is built from 10 residues. Between the trimmed V and J ends, which lost 8 bases and 5 bases, there was a span of 9 bases.

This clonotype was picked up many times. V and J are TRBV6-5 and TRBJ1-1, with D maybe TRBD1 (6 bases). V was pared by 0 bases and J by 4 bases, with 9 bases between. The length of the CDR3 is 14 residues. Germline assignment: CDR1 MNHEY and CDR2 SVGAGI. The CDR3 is CASSYSQGGTEAFF. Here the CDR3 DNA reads TGTGCCAGCAGTTACTCACAGGGCGGCACTGAAGCTTTCTTT.

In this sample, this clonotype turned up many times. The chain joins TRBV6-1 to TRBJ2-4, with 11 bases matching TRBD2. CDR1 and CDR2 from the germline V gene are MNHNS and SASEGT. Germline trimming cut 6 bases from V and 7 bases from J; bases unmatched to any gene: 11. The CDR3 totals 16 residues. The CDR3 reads CASSPLGSGRANIQYF. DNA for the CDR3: TGTGCCAGCAGCCCTCTGGGTAGCGGGAGGGCGAACATTCAGTACTTC.

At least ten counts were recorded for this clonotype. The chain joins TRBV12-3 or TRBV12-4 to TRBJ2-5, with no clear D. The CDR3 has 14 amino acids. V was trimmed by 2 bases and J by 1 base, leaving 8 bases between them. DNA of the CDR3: TGTGCCAGCAGTTTAATCGGCCCCCAAGAGACCCAGTACTTC. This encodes CASSLIGPQETQYF.

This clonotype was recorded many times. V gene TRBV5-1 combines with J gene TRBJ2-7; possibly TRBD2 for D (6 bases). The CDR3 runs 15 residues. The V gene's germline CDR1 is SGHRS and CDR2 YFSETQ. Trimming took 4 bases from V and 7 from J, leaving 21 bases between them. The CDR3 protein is CASSASFLAELEQYF. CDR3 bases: TGCGCCAGCAGCGCCTCCTTCTTAGCGGAACTGGAGCAGTACTTC.

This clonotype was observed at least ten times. CDR3 sequence reads: CASSHSFSSTDTQYF. In DNA, the CDR3 is TGTGCCAGCAGTCATTCCTTTTCTAGCACAGATACGCAGTATTTT. The chain uses TRBV6-5 and TRBJ2-3; D unresolved. The germline gives CDR1 MNHEY, CDR2 SVGAGI. The length of the CDR3 is 15 residues. Trimming took off 5 bases at V and 0 bases at J, with 12 bases between the two ends.

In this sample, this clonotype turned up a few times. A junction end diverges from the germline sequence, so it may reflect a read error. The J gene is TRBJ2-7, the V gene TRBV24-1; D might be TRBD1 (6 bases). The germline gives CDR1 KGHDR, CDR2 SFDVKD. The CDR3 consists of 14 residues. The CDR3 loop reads CATSADRLTYEQHF. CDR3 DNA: TGTGCCACCAGTGCCGACAGGCTAACCTACGAGCAGCACTTC.

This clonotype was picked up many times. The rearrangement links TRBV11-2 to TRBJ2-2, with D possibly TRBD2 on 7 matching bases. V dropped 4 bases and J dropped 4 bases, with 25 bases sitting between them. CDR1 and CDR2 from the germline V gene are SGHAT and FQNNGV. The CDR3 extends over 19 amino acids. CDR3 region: CASSSRGAGPPGVTGELFF. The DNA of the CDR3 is TGTGCCAGCAGCTCCCGGGGGGCGGGACCCCCCGGGGTCACCGGGGAGCTGTTTTTT.